Presented here are 5 T cell receptor beta chains from one specimen sequenced in a study of chemoradiotherapy in HPV16-positive cancers. Produced via immunoSEQ multiplex PCR; TCRdb's table is partial and in-frame only. This sample has approximately 13,000 clones, with 55% to 75% found just once. This specimen was acquired from a patient who underwent chemoradiotherapy. The receptors were gathered from a human donor with HPV-associated anogenital cancer.

The count of this clone is one. V is TRBV6-1 and J is TRBJ2-3, with a tentative D call TRBD1 (5 bases). The CDR3 length is 12 residues. V was clipped by 6 bases and J by 12 bases, with 16 bases between them. Germline V gene lookup returns CDR1 MNHNS and CDR2 SASEGT. The CDR3 DNA sequence: TGTGCCAGCAGCCTAAGTGGGGCGAGTCAGTATTTT. This sequence encodes CASSLSGASQYF.

V gene TRBV11-2 combines with J gene TRBJ1-1; 7 bases map to TRBD1. The CDR3 covers 12 residues. V was clipped by 6 bases and J by 6 bases; unmatched bases: 4. CDR1 is SGHAT, CDR2 FQNNGV, per germline. CDR3 nucleotide sequence: TGTGCCAGCAGAACAGGGGAACCTGAAGCTTTCTTT. Protein: CASRTGEPEAFF.

This clone showed up just once. This chain links TRBV2 with TRBJ1-2; D is uncertain. The CDR3 is made up of 11 amino acids. Trimming removed 6 bases at V and 8 bases at J, with 10 bases between. The germline V gene encodes CDR1 SNHLY and CDR2 FYNNEI. CDR3 nucleotide sequence: TGTGCCAGCAGGAAGGGTAGCGGCTACACCTTC. Encoded protein: CASRKGSGYTF.

V is TRBV5-1 and J is TRBJ2-7; 10 nucleotides line up with TRBD2. The ends lost 0 bases at V and 6 bases at J; junction bases unmatched: 9. CDR3 length equals 16 residues. Per the germline V gene, CDR1 is SGHRS and CDR2 is YFSETQ. The CDR3 protein is CASSLVYASSGGEQYF. In DNA, the CDR3 is TGCGCCAGCAGCTTGGTTTATGCGTCTAGCGGGGGCGAGCAGTACTTC.

The chain combines TRBV2 with TRBJ2-5, with 7 bases fitting TRBD1. Germline V lookup: CDR1 SNHLY, CDR2 FYNNEI. The CDR3 sequence is 14 residues long. The V gene end was trimmed by 4 bases and the J gene end by 1 base; junction bases not matched to a gene: 3. The CDR3 reads CASSVRQGQETQYF. For the CDR3, the DNA is TGTGCCAGCAGTGTCCGACAGGGCCAAGAGACCCAGTACTTC.